These 20 T cell receptor beta chains were all obtained from the same sample, sequenced in a study of cytomegalovirus exposure and HLA in healthy donors. A multiplex PCR was run with 60 Vbeta primers and 13 Jbeta primers. Clones were read by immunoSEQ multiplex PCR, and TCRdb kept only the in-frame ones, dropping some. Here the sample spans about 130,000 clones, around four fifths being singletons. What was sequenced was PBMCs. These receptors all stem from a man aged 30 to 45 in good health.

The chain couples TRBV28 to TRBJ2-1; 14 bases agree with TRBD2. The J segment lost 3 bases and the V segment lost 2 bases, leaving 12 bases of the junction unmatched. CDR1 is MDHEN, CDR2 SYDVKM, per germline. The CDR3 is 20 amino acids. CDR3 nucleotide sequence: TGTGCCAGCAGTTTAGGAGGCTTAAGGACTAGCGGGAGGAACTACAATGAGCAGTTCTTC. This codes for CASSLGGLRTSGRNYNEQFF.

A single count supports this clone. The chain joins TRBV27 to TRBJ2-1; TRBD2 agrees at 9 bases. Germline V gene data show CDR1 as MNHEY and CDR2 as SMNVEV (reference sequence). V shed 3 bases, J shed 4 bases, and the junction held 7 bases outside the gene matches. The CDR3 is 16 amino acids. CDR3 loop: CASSFRRLAVYNEQFF. The CDR3 DNA sequence: TGTGCCAGCAGTTTCCGTCGACTAGCGGTTTACAATGAGCAGTTCTTC.

The V call is TRBV5-5, the J call TRBJ1-4; perhaps TRBD1 as D (6 bases). Germline CDR1 is SGHKS and CDR2 is YYEKEE (reference sequence). V was cut by 2 bases and J by 10 bases, with 15 bases left in between. CDR3 size: 14 residues. The CDR3 spells CASSLSGGEGKLFF. The CDR3 DNA follows: TGTGCCAGCAGCTTATCTGGGGGCGAGGGAAAACTGTTTTTT.

The V call is TRBV4-3, the J call TRBJ2-2, with a possible D match to TRBD1 (5 bases). Germline V gene lookup returns CDR1 LGHNA and CDR2 YSLEER. Trimming shortened V by 2 bases and J by 4 bases, and 17 bases separated the two germline ends. CDR3 length: 17 residues. CDR3 protein: CASSQPWGRLGTGELFF. CDR3 nucleotides: TGCGCCAGCAGCCAACCGTGGGGCCGTCTGGGCACCGGGGAGCTGTTTTTT.

This clone has only a few counts. The V gene is TRBV5-1, the J gene TRBJ2-5; TRBD2 aligns across 9 bases. Germline V lookup: CDR1 SGHRS, CDR2 YFSETQ. The CDR3 loop spans 14 amino acids. With 3 bases clipped from V and 5 bases from J, the junction kept 5 bases outside the gene matches. CDR3 DNA sequence: TGCGCCAGCAGCTCGACTAGCGGATGGGAGACCCAGTACTTC. It translates to CASSSTSGWETQYF.

This rearrangement joins TRBV7-2 to TRBJ1-6, with D unclear. The ends were cut back, 2 bases at V and 1 base at J, with 12 bases in the middle. Germline CDR1 and CDR2: SGHTA and FQGNSA. This CDR3 is built from 17 residues. The CDR3 reads CASSLLGELSYNSPLHF. The CDR3 DNA reads as TGTGCCAGCAGCTTATTAGGAGAGCTTTCCTATAATTCACCCCTCCACTTT.

The chain's CDR3 is CAISESTGFTDTQYF. CDR3 bases: TGTGCCATCAGTGAGTCGACAGGGTTCACAGATACGCAGTATTTT. The V call is TRBV10-3, the J call TRBJ2-3; TRBD1 matches at 7 bases. The trim removed 0 bases at V and 2 bases at J, leaving 2 bases unmatched. The CDR3 contains 15 residues. The germline V gene has CDR1 ENHRY and CDR2 SYGVKD.

The J gene is TRBJ2-2, the V gene TRBV7-8; D unresolved. Looked up from germline, CDR1 is SGHVS and CDR2 is FQNEAQ. This CDR3 is 15 amino acids long. Trimming stripped 3 bases from V and 0 bases from J, with 8 bases between. CDR3 sequence reads: CASSFLQTNTGELFF. The CDR3 nucleotides are TGTGCCAGCAGCTTTTTACAGACGAACACCGGGGAGCTGTTTTTT.

This clone is a singleton in its sample. The chain recombines TRBV9 with TRBJ1-3; D perhaps matches TRBD1 (6 bases). The CDR3 totals 15 residues. Looked up from germline, CDR1 is SGDLS and CDR2 is YYNGEE. The ends were cut back, 0 bases at V and 4 bases at J, with 11 bases in the middle. CDR3 nucleotides: TGTGCCAGCAGCGTAGGGCAGGGGTCCGGAAACACCATATATTTT. Its translation is CASSVGQGSGNTIYF.

V gene TRBV28 combines with J gene TRBJ2-7; 7 bases align to TRBD2. Germline CDR1 reads MDHEN; CDR2 reads SYDVKM. V was pared by 5 bases and J by 2 bases, with 9 bases of the junction left unmatched. The length of the CDR3 is 15 residues. The CDR3 loop reads CASSPRGAGAYEQYF. In DNA, the CDR3 is TGTGCCAGCAGTCCAAGGGGCGCGGGAGCCTACGAGCAGTACTTC.

V gene TRBV11-3 combines with J gene TRBJ2-7, with 7 bases fitting TRBD2. Unmatched junction bases numbered 6, after V lost 0 bases and J lost 13 bases. This CDR3 region has 12 residues. Germline lookup yields CDR1 SGHNT and CDR2 YENEEA. For the CDR3, the DNA is TGTGCCAGCAGCTTAGATCGGGGAGGGGTCTACTTC. This translates into CASSLDRGGVYF.

The chain links TRBV5-4 to TRBJ2-3; 7 positions match TRBD2. V shed 7 bases and J 2 bases; nucleotides not matched to a gene: 7. In germline, CDR1 is SGHNT, CDR2 YYREEE (reference sequence). The CDR3 is 14 residues long. The CDR3 spells CASLLGGTTDTQYF. CDR3 bases: TGTGCCAGCCTCCTGGGGGGGACCACAGATACGCAGTATTTT.

In DNA form, the CDR3 reads TGTGCCACCCGTGGGGACAGGGACTATGGCTACACCTTC. It yields the protein CATRGDRDYGYTF. The chain is built from TRBV11-1 and TRBJ1-2, with TRBD1 matching over 9 bases. CDR1 is SGHAT, CDR2 FQDESV, per germline (reference sequence). This CDR3 spans 13 amino acids. V lost 10 bases and J lost 3; bases outside the gene matches: 6.

This clone has just a few counts. The J gene is TRBJ2-5, the V gene TRBV19; D not certain. Trimming stripped 3 bases from V and 4 bases from J, with 6 bases between. Germline loops: CDR1 LNHDA, CDR2 SQIVND (reference sequence). The CDR3 spans 12 residues. The CDR3 spells CASSIYPETQYF. In nucleotides, the CDR3 is TGTGCCAGTAGTATCTATCCAGAGACCCAGTACTTC. Filled out from reference TRBV19 and TRBJ2-5, the complete variable domain reads DGGITQSPKYLFRKEGQNVTLSCEQNLNHDAMYWYRQDPGQGLRLIYYSQIVNDFQKGDIAEGYSVSREKKESFPLTVTSAQKNPTAFYLCASSIYPETQYFGPGTRLLVL.

The chain recombines TRBV6-4 with TRBJ1-1, with D unresolved. Trimming removed 6 bases at V and 1 base at J, with 12 bases between. Per the germline V gene, CDR1 is MRHNA and CDR2 is SNTAGT. The CDR3 runs 14 residues. This chain's CDR3 is CASRKQPWNTEAFF. In DNA, the CDR3 is TGTGCCAGCAGAAAACAGCCATGGAACACTGAAGCTTTCTTT.

The chain joins TRBV7-2 to TRBJ1-5, with D hard to call. V was clipped by 5 bases and J by 4 bases, with 9 bases between them. Germline assignment: CDR1 SGHTA and CDR2 FQGNSA. The CDR3 runs to 13 residues. The CDR3 DNA follows: TGTGCCAGCAGCGTGACGGGGAATCAGCCCCAGCATTTT. The encoded protein is CASSVTGNQPQHF. Supplemented by reference TRBV7-2 and TRBJ1-5, the full variable domain reads GAGVSQSPSNKVTEKGKDVELRCDPISGHTALYWYRQSLGQGLEFLIYFQGNSAPDKSGLPSDRFSAERTGGSVSTLTIQRTQQEDSAVYLCASSVTGNQPQHFGDGTRLSIL.

V and J are TRBV28 and TRBJ2-7, with 11 bases matching TRBD2. The V gene end was trimmed by 5 bases and the J gene end by 6 bases; junction bases not matched to a gene: 9. This CDR3 spans 15 amino acids. Germline CDR1 MDHEN, CDR2 SYDVKM. The CDR3 bases are TGTGCCAGCAGTCAGGTGACTAGCGGGACCCCCGAGCAGTACTTC. Its translation: CASSQVTSGTPEQYF.

This clone turned up a few times. The chain combines TRBV27 with TRBJ2-3; 16 bases are a match to TRBD2. This CDR3 comprises 18 residues. J gave up 4 bases and V 1 base, and 5 bases lay outside the gene matches. In germline, CDR1 is MNHEY, CDR2 SMNVEV (reference sequence). CDR3 nucleotide sequence: TGTGCCAGCAGTTTATGGGGGACTAGCGGGAGGGGATCAGATACGCAGTATTTT. Amino acid sequence: CASSLWGTSGRGSDTQYF.

The chain recombines TRBV28 with TRBJ1-2; D remains ambiguous. The length of the CDR3 is 11 residues. Germline CDR1 and CDR2: MDHEN and SYDVKM. The V and J ends lost 5 bases and 3 bases respectively, with 4 bases between them. CDR3 sequence (DNA): TGTGCCAGCAGTGGCTACTATGGCTACACCTTC. It translates to CASSGYYGYTF.

The CDR3: CAWLGEGLMKNIQYF. The CDR3 DNA reads TGTGCCTGGTTGGGCGAAGGCCTAATGAAAAACATTCAGTACTTC. The chain is built from TRBV30 and TRBJ2-4; the D is unclear. V shed 5 bases and J shed 4 bases, with 18 bases lying between them. The CDR3 sequence is 15 residues long. Germline V gene data show CDR1 as GTSNPN and CDR2 as SVGIG (reference sequence).